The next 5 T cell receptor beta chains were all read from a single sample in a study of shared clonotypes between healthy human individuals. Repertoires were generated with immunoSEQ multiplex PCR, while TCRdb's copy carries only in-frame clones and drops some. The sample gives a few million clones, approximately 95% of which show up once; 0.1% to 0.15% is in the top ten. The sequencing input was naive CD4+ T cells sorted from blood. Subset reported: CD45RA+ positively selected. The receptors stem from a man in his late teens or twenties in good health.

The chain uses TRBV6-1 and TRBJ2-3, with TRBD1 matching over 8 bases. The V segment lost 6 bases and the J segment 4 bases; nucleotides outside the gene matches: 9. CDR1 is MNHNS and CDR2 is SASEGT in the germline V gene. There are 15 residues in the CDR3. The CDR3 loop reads CASSLYRGYSDTQYF. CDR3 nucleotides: TGTGCCAGCAGCCTTTACAGGGGGTACTCAGATACGCAGTATTTT.

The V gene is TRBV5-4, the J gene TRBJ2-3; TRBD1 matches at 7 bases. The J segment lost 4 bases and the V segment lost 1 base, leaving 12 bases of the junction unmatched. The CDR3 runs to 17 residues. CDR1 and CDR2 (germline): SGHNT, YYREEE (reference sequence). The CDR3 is CASSLRLMTGLSDTQYF. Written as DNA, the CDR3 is TGTGCCAGCAGCTTGCGGCTTATGACAGGGTTATCAGATACGCAGTATTTT.

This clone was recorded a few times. This CDR3 reads CASSMRGLTGNTIYF. The DNA of the CDR3 is TGTGCCAGTAGTATGAGAGGCCTGACCGGAAACACCATATATTTT. The rearrangement uses TRBV19 and TRBJ1-3; D gene ambiguous. The CDR3 length is 15 residues. From germline, CDR1 is LNHDA and CDR2 SQIVND (reference sequence). Trimming took off 3 bases at V and 4 bases at J, with 13 bases between the two ends.

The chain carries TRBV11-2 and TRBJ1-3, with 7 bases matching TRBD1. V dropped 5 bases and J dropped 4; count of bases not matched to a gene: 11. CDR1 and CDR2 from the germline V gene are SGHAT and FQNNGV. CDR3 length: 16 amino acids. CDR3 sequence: CASSTRDRVPGNTIYF. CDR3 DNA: TGTGCCAGCAGCACCAGAGACAGGGTTCCGGGAAACACCATATATTTT.

The CDR3 loop is CASSLAGGPENEQFF. As DNA, the CDR3 is TGCGCCAGCAGCTTAGCGGGAGGGCCCGAAAATGAGCAGTTCTTC. V is TRBV5-1 and J is TRBJ2-1, with 10 bases aligning to TRBD2. The V gene's germline CDR1 is SGHRS and CDR2 YFSETQ. The CDR3 totals 15 residues. V dropped 2 bases and J dropped 7; count of bases not matched to a gene: 6.